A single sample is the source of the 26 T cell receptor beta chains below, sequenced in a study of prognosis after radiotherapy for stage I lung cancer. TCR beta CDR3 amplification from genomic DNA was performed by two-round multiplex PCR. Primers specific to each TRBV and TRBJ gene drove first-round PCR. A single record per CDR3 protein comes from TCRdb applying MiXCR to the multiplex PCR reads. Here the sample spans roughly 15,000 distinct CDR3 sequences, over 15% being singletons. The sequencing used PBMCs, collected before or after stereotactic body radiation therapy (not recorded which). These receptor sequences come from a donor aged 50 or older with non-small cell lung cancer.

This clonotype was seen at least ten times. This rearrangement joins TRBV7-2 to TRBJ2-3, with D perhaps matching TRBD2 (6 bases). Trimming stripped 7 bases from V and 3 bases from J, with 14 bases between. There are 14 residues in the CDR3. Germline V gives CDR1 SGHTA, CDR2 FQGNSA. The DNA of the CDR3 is TGTGCCAGCACCCGAGTGGGGGGTACAGATACGCAGTATTTT. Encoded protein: CASTRVGGTDTQYF.

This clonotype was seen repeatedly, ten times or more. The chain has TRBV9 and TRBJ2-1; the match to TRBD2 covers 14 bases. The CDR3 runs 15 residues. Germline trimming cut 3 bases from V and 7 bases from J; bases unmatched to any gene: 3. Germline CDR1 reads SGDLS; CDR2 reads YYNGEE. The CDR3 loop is CASSAGTSGGNEQFF. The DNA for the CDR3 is TGTGCCAGCAGCGCCGGGACTAGCGGGGGTAATGAGCAGTTCTTC.

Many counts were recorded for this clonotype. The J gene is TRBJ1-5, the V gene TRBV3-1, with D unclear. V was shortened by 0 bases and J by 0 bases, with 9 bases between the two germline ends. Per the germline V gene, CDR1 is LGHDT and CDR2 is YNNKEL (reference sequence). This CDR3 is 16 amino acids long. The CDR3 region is CASSQDFQPSNQPQHF. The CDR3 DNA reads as TGTGCCAGCAGCCAAGATTTCCAACCTAGCAATCAGCCCCAGCATTTT.

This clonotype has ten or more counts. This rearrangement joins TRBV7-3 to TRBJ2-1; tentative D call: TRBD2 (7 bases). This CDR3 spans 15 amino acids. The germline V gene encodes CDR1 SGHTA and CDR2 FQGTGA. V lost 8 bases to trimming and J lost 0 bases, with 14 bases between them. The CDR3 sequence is CASGGAGSSYNEQFF. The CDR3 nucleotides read TGTGCCAGCGGGGGGGCGGGGAGCTCCTACAATGAGCAGTTCTTC. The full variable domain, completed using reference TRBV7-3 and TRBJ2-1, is GAGVSQTPSNKVTEKGKYVELRCDPISGHTALYWYRQSLGQGPEFLIYFQGTGAADDSGLPNDRFFAVRPEGSVSTLKIQRTERGDSAVYLCASGGAGSSYNEQFFGPGTRLTVL.

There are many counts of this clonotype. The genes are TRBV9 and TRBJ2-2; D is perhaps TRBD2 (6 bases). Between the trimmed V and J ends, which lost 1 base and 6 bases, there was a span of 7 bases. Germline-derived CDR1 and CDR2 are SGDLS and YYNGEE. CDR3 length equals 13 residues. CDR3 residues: CASSVRRAGELFF. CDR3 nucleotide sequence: TGTGCCAGCAGCGTAAGGAGGGCCGGGGAGCTGTTTTTT. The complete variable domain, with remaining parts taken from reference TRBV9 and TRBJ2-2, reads DSGVTQTPKHLITATGQRVTLRCSPRSGDLSVYWYQQSLDQGLQFLIQYYNGEERAKGNILERFSAQQFPDLHSELNLSSLELGDSALYFCASSVRRAGELFFGEGSRLTVL.

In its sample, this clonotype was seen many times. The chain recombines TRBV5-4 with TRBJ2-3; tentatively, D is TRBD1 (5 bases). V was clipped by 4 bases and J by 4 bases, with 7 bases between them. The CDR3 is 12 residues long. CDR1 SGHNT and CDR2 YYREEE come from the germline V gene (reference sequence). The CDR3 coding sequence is TGTGCCAGCAGCCAGGGTTCAGATACGCAGTATTTT. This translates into CASSQGSDTQYF.

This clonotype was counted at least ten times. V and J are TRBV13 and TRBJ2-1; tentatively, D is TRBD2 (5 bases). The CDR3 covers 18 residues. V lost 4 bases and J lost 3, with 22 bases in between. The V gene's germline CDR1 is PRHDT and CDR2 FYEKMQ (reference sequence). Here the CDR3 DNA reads TGTGCCAGCAGCTCTAAATATTTACCCTCTCGGGACTACAATGAGCAGTTCTTC. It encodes CASSSKYLPSRDYNEQFF.

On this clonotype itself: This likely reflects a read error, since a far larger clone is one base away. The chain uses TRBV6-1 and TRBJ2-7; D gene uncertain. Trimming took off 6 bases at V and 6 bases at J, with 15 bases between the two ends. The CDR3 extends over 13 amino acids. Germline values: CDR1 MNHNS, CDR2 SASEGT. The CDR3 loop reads CASSPVAWGEQYF. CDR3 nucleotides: TGTGCCAGCAGCCCCGTTGCTTGGGGCGAGCAGTACTTC.

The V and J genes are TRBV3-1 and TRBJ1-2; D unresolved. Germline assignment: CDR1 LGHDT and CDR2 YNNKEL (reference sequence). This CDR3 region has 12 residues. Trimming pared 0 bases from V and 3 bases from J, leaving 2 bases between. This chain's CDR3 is CASSQEDYGYTF. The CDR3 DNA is TGTGCCAGCAGCCAAGAGGACTATGGCTACACCTTC.

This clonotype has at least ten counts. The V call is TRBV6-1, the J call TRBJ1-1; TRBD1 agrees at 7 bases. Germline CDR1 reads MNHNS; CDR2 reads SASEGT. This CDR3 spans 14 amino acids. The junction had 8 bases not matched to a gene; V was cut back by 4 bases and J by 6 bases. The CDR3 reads CASSAGGLWAEAFF. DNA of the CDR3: TGTGCCAGCAGTGCAGGGGGTCTTTGGGCTGAAGCTTTCTTT.

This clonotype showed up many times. Written as DNA, the CDR3 is TGCAGTGCTAGAGTTGGTGCTAGCCAGGAGGAGACCCAGTACTTC. It codes for CSARVGASQEETQYF. This chain connects TRBV20-1 to TRBJ2-5; D is possibly TRBD2 (5 bases). Germline CDR1 and CDR2: DFQATT and SNEGSKA (reference sequence). The CDR3 is made up of 15 amino acids. The V gene lost 1 base and the J gene lost 5 bases, with 17 bases spanning the gap.

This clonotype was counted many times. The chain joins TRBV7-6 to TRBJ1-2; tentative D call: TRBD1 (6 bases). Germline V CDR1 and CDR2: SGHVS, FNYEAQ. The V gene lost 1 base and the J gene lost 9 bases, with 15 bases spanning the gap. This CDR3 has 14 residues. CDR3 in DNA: TGTGCCAGCAGCTTAGGGGGGGAGGGGGATCGCTACACCTTC. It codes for CASSLGGEGDRYTF.

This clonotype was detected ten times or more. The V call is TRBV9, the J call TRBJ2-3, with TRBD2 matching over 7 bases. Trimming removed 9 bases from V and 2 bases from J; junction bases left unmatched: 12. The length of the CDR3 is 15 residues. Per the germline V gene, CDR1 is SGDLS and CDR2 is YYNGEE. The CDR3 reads CATSPTGTNTDTQYF. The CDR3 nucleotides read TGTGCCACCTCACCAACCGGGACTAACACAGATACGCAGTATTTT. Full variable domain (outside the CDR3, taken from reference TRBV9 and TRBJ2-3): DSGVTQTPKHLITATGQRVTLRCSPRSGDLSVYWYQQSLDQGLQFLIQYYNGEERAKGNILERFSAQQFPDLHSELNLSSLELGDSALYFCATSPTGTNTDTQYFGPGTRLTVL.

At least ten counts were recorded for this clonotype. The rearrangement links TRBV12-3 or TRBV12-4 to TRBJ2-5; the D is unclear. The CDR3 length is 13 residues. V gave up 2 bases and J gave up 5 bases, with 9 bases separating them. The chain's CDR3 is CASSLSRWETQYF. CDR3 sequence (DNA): TGTGCCAGCAGTTTAAGTAGGTGGGAGACCCAGTACTTC.

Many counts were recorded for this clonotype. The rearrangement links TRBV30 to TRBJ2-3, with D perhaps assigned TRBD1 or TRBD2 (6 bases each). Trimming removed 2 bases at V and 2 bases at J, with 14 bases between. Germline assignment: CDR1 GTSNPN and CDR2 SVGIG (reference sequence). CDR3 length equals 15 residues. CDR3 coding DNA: TGTGCCTGGAGTCCGGGGGCGCTACTCACAGATACGCAGTATTTT. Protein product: CAWSPGALLTDTQYF.

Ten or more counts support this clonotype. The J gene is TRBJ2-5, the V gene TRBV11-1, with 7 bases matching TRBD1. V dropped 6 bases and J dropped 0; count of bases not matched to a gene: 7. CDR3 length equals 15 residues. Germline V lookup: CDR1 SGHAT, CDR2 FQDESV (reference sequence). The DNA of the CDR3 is TGTGCCAGCAGTCCACAGGGGCCCAACCAAGAGACCCAGTACTTC. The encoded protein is CASSPQGPNQETQYF.

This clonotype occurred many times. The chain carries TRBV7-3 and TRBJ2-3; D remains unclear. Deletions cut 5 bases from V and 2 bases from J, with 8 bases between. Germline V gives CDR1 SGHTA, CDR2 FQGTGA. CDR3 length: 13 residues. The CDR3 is CASSRYTTDTQYF. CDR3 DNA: TGTGCCAGCAGCAGATACACCACAGATACGCAGTATTTT.

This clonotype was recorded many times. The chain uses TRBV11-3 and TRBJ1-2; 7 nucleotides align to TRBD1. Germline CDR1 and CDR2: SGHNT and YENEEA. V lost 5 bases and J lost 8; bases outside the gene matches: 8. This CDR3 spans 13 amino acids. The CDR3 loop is CASSARQGQGYTF. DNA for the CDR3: TGTGCCAGCAGCGCCCGACAGGGCCAGGGCTACACCTTC.

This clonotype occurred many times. The CDR3 DNA sequence: TGTGCCAGCAGCGACCCAGGGGACGAGCAGTACTTC. This translates into CASSDPGDEQYF. The chain is built from TRBV6-2 or TRBV6-3 and TRBJ2-7; D is possibly TRBD1 (6 bases). Germline-derived CDR1 and CDR2 are MNHEY and SVGEGT. V was clipped by 6 bases and J by 5 bases, with 11 bases between them. There are 12 residues in the CDR3.

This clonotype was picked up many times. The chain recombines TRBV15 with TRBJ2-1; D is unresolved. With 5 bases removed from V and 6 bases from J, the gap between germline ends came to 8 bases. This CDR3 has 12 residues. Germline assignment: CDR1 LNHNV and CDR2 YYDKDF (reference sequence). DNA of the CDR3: TGTGCCACCAGCTCGTACAGCAATGAGCAGTTCTTC. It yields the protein CATSSYSNEQFF.

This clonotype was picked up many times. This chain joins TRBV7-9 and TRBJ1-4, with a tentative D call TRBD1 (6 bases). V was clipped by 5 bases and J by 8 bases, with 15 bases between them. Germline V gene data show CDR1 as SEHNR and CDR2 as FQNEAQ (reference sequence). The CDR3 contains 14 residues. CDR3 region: CASSLRGSGEKLFF. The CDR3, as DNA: TGTGCCAGCAGCCTCAGGGGCTCGGGGGAAAAACTGTTTTTT.

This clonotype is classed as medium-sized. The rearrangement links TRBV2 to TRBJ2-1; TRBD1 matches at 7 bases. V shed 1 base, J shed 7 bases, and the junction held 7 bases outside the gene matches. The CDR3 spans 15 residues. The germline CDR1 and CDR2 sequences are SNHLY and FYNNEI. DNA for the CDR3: TGTGCCAGCAGTGAAGACAGGGGATCTCGAAATGAGCAGTTCTTC. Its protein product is CASSEDRGSRNEQFF. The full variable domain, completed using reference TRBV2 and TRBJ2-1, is EPEVTQTPSHQVTQMGQEVILRCVPISNHLYFYWYRQILGQKVEFLVSFYNNEISEKSEIFDDQFSVERPDGSNFTLKIRSTKLEDSAMYFCASSEDRGSRNEQFFGPGTRLTVL.

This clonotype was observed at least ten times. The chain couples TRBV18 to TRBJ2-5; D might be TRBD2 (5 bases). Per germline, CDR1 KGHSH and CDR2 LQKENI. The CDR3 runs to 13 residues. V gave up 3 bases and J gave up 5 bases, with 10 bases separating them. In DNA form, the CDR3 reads TGTGCCAGCTCACCCGGGATAAGGGAGACCCAGTACTTC. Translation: CASSPGIRETQYF.

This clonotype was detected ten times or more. The CDR3 DNA is TGTGCCAGCAGTGAGTCATCACAGGGTGGAGATGGCTACACCTTC. This encodes CASSESSQGGDGYTF. V gene TRBV6-1 combines with J gene TRBJ1-2; D is possibly TRBD1 (6 bases). Germline CDR1 reads MNHNS; CDR2 reads SASEGT. The length of the CDR3 is 15 residues. V lost 3 bases to trimming and J lost 6 bases, with 17 bases between them.

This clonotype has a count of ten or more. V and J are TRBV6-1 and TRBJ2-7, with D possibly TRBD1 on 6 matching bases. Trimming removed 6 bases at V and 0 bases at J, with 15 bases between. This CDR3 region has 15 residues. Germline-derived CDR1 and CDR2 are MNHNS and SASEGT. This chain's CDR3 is CASSLSAGDSYEQYF. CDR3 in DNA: TGTGCCAGCAGCCTCTCCGCAGGGGACTCCTACGAGCAGTACTTC.

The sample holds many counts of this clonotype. Written as DNA, the CDR3 is TGTGCCAGCAGCGGAGGGGGCGCGAACACCGGGGAGCTGTTTTTT. Translating gives CASSGGGANTGELFF. This rearrangement joins TRBV7-3 to TRBJ2-2; perhaps TRBD1 as D (7 bases). Trimming cost V 5 bases and J 0 bases, with 10 bases left between them. The CDR3 length is 15 residues. CDR1 is SGHTA and CDR2 is FQGTGA in the germline V gene.